This TCR beta chain was identified in a study of blood T cell repertoires in COVID-19. Whole-study context: The cDNA or gDNA used as material had been derived from T cells, B-cell-depleted T cells, or PBMCs.

This clone came up once. V lost 3 bases and J 4 bases, leaving 18 bases between the germline ends. Per the germline V gene, CDR1 is LNHDA and CDR2 is SQIVND (reference sequence). The CDR3 extends over 16 amino acids. TCRdb's copy holds only in-frame clones and misses some; the assay was immunoSEQ multiplex PCR. Of about 230,000 clones listed, 84% were seen once; the top ten hold approximately 1.5%. The sequence derives from a woman between 40 and 50 years old who had recovered from COVID-19. Sequencing used peripheral blood. J is TRBJ1-2 and V is TRBV19; D perhaps matches TRBD1 (6 bases). The chain's CDR3 is CASSMPHREGLYGYTF. DNA for the CDR3: TGTGCCAGTAGTATGCCCCACAGGGAGGGGCTCTATGGCTACACCTTC.